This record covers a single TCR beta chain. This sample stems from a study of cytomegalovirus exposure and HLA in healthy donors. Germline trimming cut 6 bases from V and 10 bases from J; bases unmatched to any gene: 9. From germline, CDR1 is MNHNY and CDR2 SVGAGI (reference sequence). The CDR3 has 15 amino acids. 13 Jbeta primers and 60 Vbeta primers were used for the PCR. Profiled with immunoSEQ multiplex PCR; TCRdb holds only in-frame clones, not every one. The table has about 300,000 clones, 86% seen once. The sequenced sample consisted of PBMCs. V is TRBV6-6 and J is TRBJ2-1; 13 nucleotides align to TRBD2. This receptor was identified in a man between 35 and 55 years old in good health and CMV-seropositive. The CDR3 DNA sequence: TGTGCCAGCAGGCCCGGGACTAGCGGGATAGGGGAGCAGTTCTTC. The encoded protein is CASRPGTSGIGEQFF.